This TCR beta chain derives from a study of T cell repertoires in ileal Crohn's disease. Study-wide context: Median disease duration was about eight years; 35% smoked at surgery. Overall study findings and caveats: Mucosal expansions were suggested to be mainly CD8 T cells. Compared with non-smokers, active smokers at surgery showed more clonal expansions.

This CDR3 spans 14 amino acids. CDR1 and CDR2 from the germline V gene are SQVTM and ANQGSEA. Unmatched junction bases numbered 6, after V lost 5 bases and J lost 1 base. In regard to this clone: Its antigen is as yet unknown.

Some clones are missing from TCRdb's copy, which holds only in-frame ones; the method was immunoSEQ multiplex PCR. The sample yields around 5,700 clones, over 75% seen once. The source of this sequence is an adult with Crohn's disease. Sequencing used ileal tissue. The chain carries TRBV29-1 and TRBJ1-2; TRBD1 agrees at 8 bases. CDR3 residues: CSVLGTGINYGYTF. In nucleotides, the CDR3 is TGCAGCGTTCTCGGGACAGGCATTAACTATGGCTACACCTTC.